The 31 T cell receptor beta chains reported below all come from one sample, sequenced in a study of T cells in localized non-small cell lung cancer. Only in-frame clones appear in the TCRdb table, and some are missing; sequencing was by immunoSEQ multiplex PCR. The sample has tens of thousands of clones, about 85% seen once; the top ten hold roughly 23%. Sequenced here: PBMCs, sampled before any cancer treatment. The receptors come from a man aged 40 to 70 with stage II squamous cell lung carcinoma.

The chain has TRBV2 and TRBJ1-5; TRBD1 is a possible D gene (6 bases). CDR1 is SNHLY, CDR2 FYNNEI, per germline. This CDR3 contains 14 residues. The V and J ends lost 6 bases and 6 bases respectively, with 15 bases between them. The CDR3 coding sequence is TGTGCCAGCAGACGACAGGAGGGTGGTCAGCCCCAGCATTTT. Translation: CASRRQEGGQPQHF.

V usage is TRBV7-8 and J usage is TRBJ1-6; D not certain. In germline, CDR1 is SGHVS, CDR2 FQNEAQ. This CDR3 has 14 residues. Trimming left V 2 bases short and J 8 bases short, with 10 bases between. As DNA, the CDR3 is TGTGCCAGCAGCTTAAGTGTGCTAGATTCACCCCTCCACTTT. Its protein product is CASSLSVLDSPLHF.

This clone has only a few counts. The chain joins TRBV6-5 to TRBJ1-1; tentatively, D is TRBD1 (5 bases). This CDR3 spans 11 amino acids. In germline, CDR1 is MNHEY, CDR2 SVGAGI. Deletions cut 2 bases from V and 11 bases from J, with 9 bases between. CDR3 protein: CASSYGGSAFF. The DNA of the CDR3 is TGTGCCAGCAGTTACGGGGGGAGTGCTTTCTTT.

This clone was counted once. A junction boundary mismatches the germline segment, possibly from a read error. The chain combines TRBV30 with TRBJ2-1; possibly TRBD2 for D (5 bases). CDR3 length: 14 residues. The V gene's germline CDR1 is GTSNPN and CDR2 SVGIG (reference sequence). The CDR3 DNA sequence: TGTGCCCGGAGGCATCCGAGCTCCTACAATGAGCAGTTCTTC. Translated, it gives CARRHPSSYNEQFF.

This chain uses TRBV2 with TRBJ1-4, with D possibly TRBD1 on 6 matching bases. Trimming removed 4 bases from V and 3 bases from J, with 9 bases in between. In germline, CDR1 is SNHLY, CDR2 FYNNEI. The CDR3 totals 14 residues. This CDR3 is CASSVQGPNEKLFF. As DNA, the CDR3 is TGTGCCAGCAGTGTCCAGGGGCCTAATGAAAAACTGTTTTTT.

The chain couples TRBV2 to TRBJ2-3; TRBD2 agrees at 7 bases. Germline-derived CDR1 and CDR2 are SNHLY and FYNNEI. The CDR3 is made up of 17 amino acids. J lost 5 bases, V lost 0 bases, and 11 bases had no gene match. CDR3 amino acids: CASSEAWSRLAGDTQYF. The CDR3 nucleotides are TGTGCCAGCAGTGAAGCGTGGAGTAGACTAGCAGGAGATACGCAGTATTTT.

The CDR3 loop is CASSLATGYGYTF. Here the CDR3 DNA reads TGTGCCAGCAGCTTAGCAACAGGCTATGGCTACACCTTC. The chain has TRBV7-9 and TRBJ1-2, with a tentative D call TRBD1 (5 bases). This CDR3 region has 13 residues. The V end lost 0 bases, the J end lost 4 bases, and 6 bases lay between the germline ends. From germline, CDR1 is SEHNR and CDR2 FQNEAQ (reference sequence). Full variable domain (remainder filled in from reference TRBV7-9 and TRBJ1-2): DTGVSQNPRHKITKRGQNVTFRCDPISEHNRLYWYRQTLGQGPEFLTYFQNEAQLEKSRLLSDRFSAERPKGSFSTLEIQRTEQGDSAMYLCASSLATGYGYTFGSGTRLTVV.

V gene TRBV7-9 combines with J gene TRBJ2-5; D is uncertain. The germline V gene has CDR1 SEHNR and CDR2 FQNEAQ (reference sequence). V lost 4 bases, J lost 1 base, and 13 bases lay in between. The CDR3 consists of 15 residues. The CDR3 here is CASSSTQAFQETQYF. CDR3 DNA: TGTGCCAGCAGCTCCACCCAGGCATTCCAAGAGACCCAGTACTTC.

The rearrangement joins TRBV5-1 to TRBJ2-1; 9 nucleotides match TRBD1. The germline V gene has CDR1 SGHRS and CDR2 YFSETQ. Trimming took 4 bases from V and 10 from J; bases not matched to a gene: 3. There are 12 residues in the CDR3. In DNA, the CDR3 is TGCGCCAGCAGCCTAGGACAGGGGGAGCAGTTCTTC. Translation: CASSLGQGEQFF.

V usage is TRBV5-8 and J usage is TRBJ1-2, with TRBD1 matching over 7 bases. V shed 6 bases, J shed 4 bases, and the junction held 9 bases outside the gene matches. The germline V gene encodes CDR1 SGHTS and CDR2 YDEGEE. The CDR3 totals 14 residues. CDR3 region: CASTWGGGSYGYTF. CDR3 in DNA: TGTGCCAGCACCTGGGGAGGGGGCAGCTATGGCTACACCTTC.

This rearrangement joins TRBV19 to TRBJ2-7; TRBD1 aligns across 10 bases. CDR1 and CDR2 from the germline V gene are LNHDA and SQIVND (reference sequence). The CDR3 is made up of 13 amino acids. Unmatched junction bases numbered 7, after V lost 10 bases and J lost 4 bases. This chain's CDR3 is CATPGQGWYEQYF. In DNA form, the CDR3 reads TGTGCCACCCCGGGACAGGGGTGGTACGAGCAGTACTTC.

V is TRBV6-5 and J is TRBJ2-5; D remains unclear. TRBJ2-7 explains the end of the DNA better; the J call may be wrong. This CDR3 comprises 12 residues. From germline, CDR1 is MNHEY and CDR2 SVGAGI. CDR3 protein: CASSYRTYEQYF. The CDR3 region has the DNA TGTGCCAGCAGTTACCGGACCTACGAGCAGTACTTC.

The CDR3 DNA reads TGCGCCAGCAGTGATCAGGGACAGGCCTCCTACGAGCAGTACTTC. As protein: CASSDQGQASYEQYF. The V and J genes are TRBV10-2 and TRBJ2-7; 8 bases are a match to TRBD1. J lost 0 bases, V lost 3 bases, and 4 bases had no gene match. The CDR3 sequence is 15 residues long. Germline V gene data show CDR1 as WSHSY and CDR2 as SAAADI.

The genes are TRBV2 and TRBJ2-3; D might be TRBD2 (7 bases). The germline V gene has CDR1 SNHLY and CDR2 FYNNEI. The CDR3 has 15 residues. Trimming removed 2 bases at V and 5 bases at J, with 14 bases between. The CDR3 spells CASSEWGGAGDTQYF. CDR3 sequence (DNA): TGTGCCAGCAGTGAATGGGGGGGGGCAGGAGATACGCAGTATTTT.

CDR3 loop: CASSYSAGWDYGYTF. CDR3 nucleotide sequence: TGTGCCAGCAGTTACTCGGCAGGGTGGGACTATGGCTACACCTTC. The chain joins TRBV6-6 to TRBJ1-2, with D possibly matching TRBD1 (5 bases). Germline loops: CDR1 MNHNY, CDR2 SVGAGI (reference sequence). This CDR3 contains 15 residues. V lost 0 bases, J lost 3 bases, and 11 bases lay in between.

The sample holds one count of this clone. The chain uses TRBV9 and TRBJ1-1; possible D gene TRBD1, 6 bases. The CDR3 has 17 amino acids. V was cut by 4 bases and J by 1 base, with 20 bases left in between. Germline CDR1 is SGDLS and CDR2 is YYNGEE. CDR3 protein: CASSLGTLESSNTEAFF. CDR3 nucleotides: TGTGCCAGCAGCCTGGGGACACTCGAAAGCTCGAACACTGAAGCTTTCTTT. Full variable domain (missing parts from reference TRBV9 and TRBJ1-1): DSGVTQTPKHLITATGQRVTLRCSPRSGDLSVYWYQQSLDQGLQFLIQYYNGEERAKGNILERFSAQQFPDLHSELNLSSLELGDSALYFCASSLGTLESSNTEAFFGQGTRLTVV.

The sample holds a few counts of this clone. The chain employs TRBV7-9 and TRBJ1-3; maybe TRBD1 (5 bases). The germline CDR1 and CDR2 sequences are SEHNR and FQNEAQ (reference sequence). V lost 5 bases to trimming and J lost 0 bases, with 8 bases between them. The CDR3 has 14 amino acids. This chain's CDR3 is CASSVQVSGNTIYF. The DNA of the CDR3 is TGTGCCAGCAGCGTACAGGTCTCTGGAAACACCATATATTTT.

In this sample, this clone turned up once. This sequence joins TRBV10-1 and TRBJ2-5; no clear D. Germline CDR1 and CDR2: WNHNN and SYGVQD (reference sequence). V was clipped by 0 bases and J by 2 bases, with 4 bases between them. The CDR3 has 13 amino acids. Written as DNA, the CDR3 is TGCGCCAGCAGTGAGTCAGGACAAGAGACCCAGTACTTC. This gives the protein CASSESGQETQYF.

The chain joins TRBV11-1 to TRBJ1-1; TRBD1 matches 7 bases. This CDR3 is 15 amino acids long. Germline CDR1 is SGHAT and CDR2 is FQDESV (reference sequence). Unmatched junction bases numbered 7, after V lost 5 bases and J lost 1 base. CDR3 DNA sequence: TGTGCCAGCAGCCCAGGGGGGACACAGAACACTGAAGCTTTCTTT. It yields the protein CASSPGGTQNTEAFF.

The V and J genes are TRBV7-9 and TRBJ2-7, with D hard to call. Germline V lookup: CDR1 SEHNR, CDR2 FQNEAQ (reference sequence). Trimming took off 2 bases at V and 7 bases at J, with 3 bases between the two ends. There are 10 residues in the CDR3. For the CDR3, the DNA is TGTGCCAGCAGCTTACGGGAGCAGTACTTC. Residues: CASSLREQYF.

The chain uses TRBV7-9 and TRBJ1-1; D remains unclear. Germline V gene lookup returns CDR1 SEHNR and CDR2 FQNEAQ (reference sequence). The CDR3 covers 12 residues. V gave up 2 bases and J gave up 1 base, with 2 bases separating them. The CDR3, as DNA: TGTGCCAGCAGCTTACAGAACACTGAAGCTTTCTTT. This codes for CASSLQNTEAFF.

The V and J genes are TRBV30 and TRBJ2-1; TRBD2 aligns across 7 bases. The V segment lost 6 bases and the J segment 6 bases; nucleotides outside the gene matches: 5. Germline-derived CDR1 and CDR2 are GTSNPN and SVGIG (reference sequence). This CDR3 contains 12 residues. CDR3 protein: CACPGGTNEQFF. Written as DNA, the CDR3 is TGTGCCTGTCCCGGGGGGACCAATGAGCAGTTCTTC.

The V gene is TRBV5-4, the J gene TRBJ1-1, with D uncertain. The CDR3 loop spans 14 amino acids. The V gene's germline CDR1 is SGHNT and CDR2 YYREEE (reference sequence). V was shortened by 0 bases and J by 5 bases, with 11 bases between the two germline ends. The CDR3: CASSLAGGWTEAFF. The CDR3 DNA is TGTGCCAGCAGCTTGGCCGGCGGTTGGACTGAAGCTTTCTTT.

Details on this clone: Other DNA sequences from this sample encode an identical CDR3 as well. The chain has TRBV11-2 and TRBJ2-5; 9 nucleotides agree with TRBD1. Germline V CDR1 and CDR2: SGHAT, FQNNGV. The V and J ends lost 2 bases and 7 bases, in that order; junction bases with no gene match: 2. There are 13 residues in the CDR3. The CDR3 reads CASSLRQGGTQYF. In DNA, the CDR3 is TGTGCCAGCAGCTTAAGACAGGGGGGGACCCAGTACTTC.

The chain uses TRBV4-1 and TRBJ2-3, with 9 bases lining up with TRBD1. Germline V CDR1 and CDR2: MGHRA, YSYEKL. CDR3 size: 18 residues. The V segment lost 0 bases and the J segment 3 bases; nucleotides outside the gene matches: 10. CDR3 region: CASSQDFLTGGRTDTQYF. The DNA for the CDR3 is TGCGCCAGCAGCCAAGATTTCCTGACAGGGGGTAGGACAGATACGCAGTATTTT.

The chain joins TRBV27 to TRBJ2-3, with D unclear. Germline V gene lookup returns CDR1 MNHEY and CDR2 SMNVEV (reference sequence). This CDR3 comprises 12 residues. V dropped 8 bases and J dropped 2 bases, with 8 bases sitting between them. The CDR3 sequence: CASGRPTDTQYF. The CDR3 nucleotides read TGTGCCAGCGGTCGTCCCACAGATACGCAGTATTTT.

This chain links TRBV11-2 with TRBJ2-7; unclear D gene. With 2 bases removed from V and 5 bases from J, the gap between germline ends came to 13 bases. Germline V gene data show CDR1 as SGHAT and CDR2 as FQNNGV. The length of the CDR3 is 14 residues. The CDR3 nucleotides are TGTGCCAGCAGCTTAAGTACGGAATGGAACGAGCAGTACTTC. It encodes CASSLSTEWNEQYF.

The chain joins TRBV11-2 to TRBJ1-2; D may be TRBD1 (5 bases). V lost 1 base to trimming and J lost 3 bases, with 12 bases between them. CDR1 and CDR2 (germline): SGHAT, FQNNGV. The CDR3 length is 15 residues. The CDR3 nucleotides read TGTGCCAGCAGCTTAGGGCGGGGAGGGGACTATGGCTACACCTTC. This gives the protein CASSLGRGGDYGYTF.

This chain links TRBV6-1 with TRBJ1-6; D is undetermined. CDR1 is MNHNS, CDR2 SASEGT, per germline. V was clipped by 4 bases and J by 4 bases, with 8 bases between them. This CDR3 comprises 14 residues. DNA for the CDR3: TGTGCCAGCAGTGCTGGACCTTATAATTCACCCCTCCACTTT. Translation gives CASSAGPYNSPLHF.

This chain links TRBV4-1 with TRBJ2-7; D gene uncertain. CDR1 is MGHRA, CDR2 YSYEKL, per germline. The CDR3 is made up of 18 amino acids. The ends were cut back, 0 bases at V and 3 bases at J, with 21 bases in the middle. The CDR3 nucleotides are TGCGCCAGCAGCCAAGATGTGATCCTTGTCGGACGACACTACGAGCAGTACTTC. Translated: CASSQDVILVGRHYEQYF.

This clone was counted a few times. The chain carries TRBV4-2 and TRBJ2-1, with D maybe TRBD2 (6 bases). V was shortened by 4 bases and J by 8 bases, with 21 bases between the two germline ends. The CDR3 has 16 amino acids. Per germline, CDR1 LGHNA and CDR2 YNFKEQ. The CDR3 DNA reads TGTGCCAGCAGCCTCCGGGCGGGGATAGTGAGGGATGAGCAGTTCTTC. Residues: CASSLRAGIVRDEQFF.